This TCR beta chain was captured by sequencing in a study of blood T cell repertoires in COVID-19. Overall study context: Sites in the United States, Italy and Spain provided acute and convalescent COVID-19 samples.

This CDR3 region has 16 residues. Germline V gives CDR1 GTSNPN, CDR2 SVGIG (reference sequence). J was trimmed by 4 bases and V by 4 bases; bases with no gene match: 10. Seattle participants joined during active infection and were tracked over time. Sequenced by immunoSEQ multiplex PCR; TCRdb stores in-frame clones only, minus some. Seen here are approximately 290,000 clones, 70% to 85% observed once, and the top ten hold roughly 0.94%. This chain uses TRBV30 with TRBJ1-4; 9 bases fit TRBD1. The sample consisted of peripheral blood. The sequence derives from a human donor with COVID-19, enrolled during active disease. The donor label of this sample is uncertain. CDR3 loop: CAWMRPGQGRNEKLFF. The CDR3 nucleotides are TGTGCCTGGATGAGACCGGGACAGGGTCGTAATGAAAAACTGTTTTTT.